This T cell receptor (beta chain) was identified in a study of CD8+ T cells in alopecia areata. Germline CDR1 DFQATT, CDR2 SNEGSKA (reference sequence). The CDR3 is 11 amino acids. V lost 2 bases, J lost 8 bases, and 9 bases lay in between. Sequencing relied on a cDNA template that was reverse transcribed from extracted RNA. Data came from immunoSEQ multiplex PCR; TCRdb stores just in-frame clones and leaves some out. The table has about 200,000 clones, around 62% seen once. General study results and limits: Patients shared TCRs less clearly than mice did, possibly owing to HLA.

This clone showed up just a few times. The antigen remains undetermined. The material was CD4+ T cells sorted from blood, obtained at week 0. The sequence derives from a human donor with alopecia areata. The rearrangement uses TRBV20-1 and TRBJ1-1; D might be TRBD1 (5 bases). The CDR3 region is CSARRTWEAFF. CDR3 nucleotide sequence: TGCAGTGCTAGAAGGACATGGGAAGCTTTCTTT.